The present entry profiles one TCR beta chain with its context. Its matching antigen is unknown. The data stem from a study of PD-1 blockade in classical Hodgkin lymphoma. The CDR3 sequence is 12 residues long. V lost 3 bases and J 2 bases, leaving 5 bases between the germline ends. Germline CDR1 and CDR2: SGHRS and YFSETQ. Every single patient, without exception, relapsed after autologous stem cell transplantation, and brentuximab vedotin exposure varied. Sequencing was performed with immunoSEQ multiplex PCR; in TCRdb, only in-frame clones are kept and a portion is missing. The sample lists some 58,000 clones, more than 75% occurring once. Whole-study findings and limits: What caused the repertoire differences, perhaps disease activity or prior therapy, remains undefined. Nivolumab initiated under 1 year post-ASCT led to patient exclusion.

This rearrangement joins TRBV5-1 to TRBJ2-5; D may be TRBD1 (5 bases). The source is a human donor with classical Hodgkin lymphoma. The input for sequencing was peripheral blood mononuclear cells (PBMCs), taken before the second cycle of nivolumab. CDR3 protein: CASSSGQETQYF. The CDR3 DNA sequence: TGCGCCAGCAGCTCAGGGCAAGAGACCCAGTACTTC.